This T cell receptor (beta chain) was retrieved from a study of T cell repertoires in cytomegalovirus infection. Study overall: An indication of both CMV infection and matching HLA type came from public TCR beta signatures. Study-wide points: Ex vivo, HLA-C-restricted CMV-specific TCR beta clonotypes prevailed over the rest of the response. Summed frequency of shared TCR beta families picked out CMV carriers who also had the relevant HLA.

On this clonotype: The antigen is not known.

The CDR3 covers 15 residues. Trimming pared 4 bases from V and 1 base from J, leaving 11 bases between. Per germline, CDR1 SGHAT and CDR2 FQNNGV. One entry per CDR3 protein, called by TCRdb with MiXCR from the reads. The sample includes roughly 300,000 distinct CDR3 sequences, over 20% of them seen just once. The chain employs TRBV11-2 and TRBJ2-1; D gene unclear. Sequenced sample: PBMCs. This sequence originates from a human donor in good health (CMV status not recorded). Some clones in this sample may be carry-over from other donors' samples. The CDR3 sequence: CASSSTPPSYNEQFF. The CDR3 DNA is TGTGCCAGCAGCTCAACCCCACCTTCCTACAATGAGCAGTTCTTC.